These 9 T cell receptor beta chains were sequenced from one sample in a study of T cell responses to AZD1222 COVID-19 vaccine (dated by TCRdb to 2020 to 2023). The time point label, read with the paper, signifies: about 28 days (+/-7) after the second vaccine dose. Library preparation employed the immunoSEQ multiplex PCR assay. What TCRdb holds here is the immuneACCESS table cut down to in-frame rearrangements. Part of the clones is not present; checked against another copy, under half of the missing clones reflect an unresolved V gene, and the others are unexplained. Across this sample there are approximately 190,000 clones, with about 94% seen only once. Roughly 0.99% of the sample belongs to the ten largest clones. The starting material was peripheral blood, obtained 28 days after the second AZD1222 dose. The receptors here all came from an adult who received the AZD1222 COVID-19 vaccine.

Here the CDR3 reads CASSLDREQETQYF. The CDR3 region has the DNA TGTGCCAGCAGCTTGGACAGGGAACAAGAGACCCAGTACTTC. The rearrangement uses TRBV7-8 and TRBJ2-5; 8 nucleotides line up with TRBD1. Germline-derived CDR1 and CDR2 are SGHVS and FQNEAQ. This CDR3 spans 14 amino acids. Trimming took 3 bases from V and 2 from J; bases not matched to a gene: 2.

The CDR3 nucleotides are TGTGCCAGCAGCGTAGCTGACCTCAATGAGCAGTTCTTC. This translates into CASSVADLNEQFF. The chain couples TRBV9 to TRBJ2-1; D is undetermined. There are 13 residues in the CDR3. With 0 bases removed from V and 6 bases from J, the gap between germline ends came to 7 bases. Per germline, CDR1 SGDLS and CDR2 YYNGEE.

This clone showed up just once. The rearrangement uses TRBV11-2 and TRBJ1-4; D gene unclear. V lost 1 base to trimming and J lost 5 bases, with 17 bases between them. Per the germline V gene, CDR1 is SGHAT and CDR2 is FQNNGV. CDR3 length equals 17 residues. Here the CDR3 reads CASSLAVFSQLNEKLFF. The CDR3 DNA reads TGTGCCAGCAGCTTAGCGGTATTCAGCCAGTTAAATGAAAAACTGTTTTTT. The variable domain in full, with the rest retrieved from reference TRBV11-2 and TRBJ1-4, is EAGVAQSPRYKIIEKRQSVAFWCNPISGHATLYWYQQILGQGPKLLIQFQNNGVVDDSQLPKDRFSAERLKGVDSTLKIQPAKLEDSAVYLCASSLAVFSQLNEKLFFGSGTQLSVL.

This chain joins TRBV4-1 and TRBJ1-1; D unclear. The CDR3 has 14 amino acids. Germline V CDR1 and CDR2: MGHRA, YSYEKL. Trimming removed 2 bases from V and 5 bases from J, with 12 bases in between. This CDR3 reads CASSQKPQRTEAFF. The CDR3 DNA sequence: TGCGCCAGCAGCCAAAAACCCCAGCGGACTGAAGCTTTCTTT.

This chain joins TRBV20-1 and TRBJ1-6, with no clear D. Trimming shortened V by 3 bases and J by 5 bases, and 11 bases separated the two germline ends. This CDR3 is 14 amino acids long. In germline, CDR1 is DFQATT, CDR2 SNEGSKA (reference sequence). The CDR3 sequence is CSASQQSNNSPLHF. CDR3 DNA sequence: TGCAGTGCTAGTCAGCAGAGCAATAATTCACCCCTCCACTTT.

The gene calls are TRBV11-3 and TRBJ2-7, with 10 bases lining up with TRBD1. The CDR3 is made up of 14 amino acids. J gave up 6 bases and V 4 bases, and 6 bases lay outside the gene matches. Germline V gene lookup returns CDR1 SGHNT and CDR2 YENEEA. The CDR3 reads CASSSGTGVGEQYF. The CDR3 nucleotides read TGTGCCAGCAGCTCCGGGACAGGGGTCGGCGAGCAGTACTTC.

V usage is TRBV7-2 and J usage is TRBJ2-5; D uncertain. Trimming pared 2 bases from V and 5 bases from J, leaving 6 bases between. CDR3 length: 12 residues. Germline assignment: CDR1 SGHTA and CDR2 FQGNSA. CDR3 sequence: CASSLLGETQYF. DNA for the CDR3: TGTGCCAGCAGCTTATTAGGCGAGACCCAGTACTTC.

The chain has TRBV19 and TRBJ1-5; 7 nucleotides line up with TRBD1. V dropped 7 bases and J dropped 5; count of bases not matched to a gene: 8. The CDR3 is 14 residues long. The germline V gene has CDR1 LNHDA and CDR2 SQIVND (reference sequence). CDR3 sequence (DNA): TGTGCCAGTAAACACAGGGGATCGGATCAGCCCCAGCATTTT. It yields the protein CASKHRGSDQPQHF.

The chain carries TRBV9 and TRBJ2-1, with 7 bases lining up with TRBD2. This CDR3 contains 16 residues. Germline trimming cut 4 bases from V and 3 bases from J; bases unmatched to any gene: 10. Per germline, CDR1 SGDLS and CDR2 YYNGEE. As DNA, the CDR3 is TGTGCCAGCAGCACACGTTCTAGCGGTTACTACAATGAGCAGTTCTTC. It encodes CASSTRSSGYYNEQFF.